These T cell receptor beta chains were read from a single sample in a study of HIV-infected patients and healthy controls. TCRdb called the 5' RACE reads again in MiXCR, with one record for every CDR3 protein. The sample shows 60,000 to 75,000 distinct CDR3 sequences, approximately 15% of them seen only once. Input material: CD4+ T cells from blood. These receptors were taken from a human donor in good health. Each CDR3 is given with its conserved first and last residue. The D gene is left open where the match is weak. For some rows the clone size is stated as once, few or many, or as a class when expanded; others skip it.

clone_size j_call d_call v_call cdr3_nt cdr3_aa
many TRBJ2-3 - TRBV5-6 TGTGCCAGCAGCCCCATAGAGTCAGATACGCAGTATTTT CASSPIESDTQYF
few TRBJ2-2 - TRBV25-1 TGTGCCAGCAGTGAATTGAGGGACACCGGGGAGCTGTTTTTT CASSELRDTGELFF
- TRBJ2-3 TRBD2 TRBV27 TGTGCCAGCAGGGAATGGGGGGGAAGCACAGATACGCAGTATTTT CASREWGGSTDTQYF
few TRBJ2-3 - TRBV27 TGTGCCAGCAGTTCCCCAATCACAGATACGCAGTATTTT CASSSPITDTQYF
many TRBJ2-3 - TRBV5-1 TGCGCCAGCAGCTTGGTTGTTGGCGGGACAGATATGCAGTATTTT CASSLVVGGTDMQYF
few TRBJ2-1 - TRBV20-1 TGCAGTGCTAGAAGGATCGGAGGCGATGTCTTC CSARRIGGDVF
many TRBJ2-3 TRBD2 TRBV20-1 TGCAGTGCTTGGACTAGCGGTCGCACAGATACGCAGTATTTT CSAWTSGRTDTQYF
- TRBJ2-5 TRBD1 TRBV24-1 TGTGCCACCAGCCCCTCCGGGACAGTGGAGACCCAGTACTTC CATSPSGTVETQYF
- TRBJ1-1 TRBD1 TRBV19 TGTGCCAGTAGTACAAAGGACAGGGTAGTATTCACTGAAGCTTTCTTT CASSTKDRVVFTEAFF
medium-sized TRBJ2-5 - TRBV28 TGTGCCAACGGACGGGGAAGGGAGACCCAGTACTTC CANGRGRETQYF
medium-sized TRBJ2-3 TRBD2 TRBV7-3 TGTGCCAGCAGCTTAGGTCCAGCGGGAGTGGGTGTGACAGATACGCAGTATTTT CASSLGPAGVGVTDTQYF
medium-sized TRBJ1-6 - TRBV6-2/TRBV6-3 TGTGCCAGCAGTTTGGGGACTGATAATTCACCCCTCCACTTT CASSLGTDNSPLHF
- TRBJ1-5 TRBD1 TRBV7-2 TGTGCCAGCAGTCCTCAGGGGGGGACGAATCAGCCCCAGCATTTT CASSPQGGTNQPQHF
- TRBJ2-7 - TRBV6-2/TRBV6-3 TGTGCCAGCAGTTACATCAACGAGCAGTACTTC CASSYINEQYF
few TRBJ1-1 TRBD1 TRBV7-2 TGTGCCAGCAGCTTAGTGGGTGGACAGGCGGGGACTGAAGCTTTCTTT CASSLVGGQAGTEAFF
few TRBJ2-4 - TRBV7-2 TGTGCCAGCAGCTCCCGAGGGATAAAAAACATTCAGTACTTC CASSSRGIKNIQYF
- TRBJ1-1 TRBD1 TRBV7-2 TGTGCCAGCAGCTCCGGGACAGGGAGAACTGAAGCTTTCTTT CASSSGTGRTEAFF
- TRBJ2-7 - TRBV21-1 TGTGCCAGCCGACAGCGAGCGGACAGCTCCTACGAGCAGTACTTC CASRQRADSSYEQYF
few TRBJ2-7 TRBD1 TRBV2 TGTGCCAGCGGGACAGGGGAAACCTACGAGCAGTACTTC CASGTGETYEQYF
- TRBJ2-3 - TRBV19 TGTGCCAGTAGTCTCCAGGGCTCAGATACGCAGTATTTT CASSLQGSDTQYF
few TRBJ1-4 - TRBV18 TGTGCCAGCTCACCCGTCCGGGACGGCACCCGAATCTCTAATGAAAAACTGTTTTTT CASSPVRDGTRISNEKLFF
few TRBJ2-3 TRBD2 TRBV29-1 TGCAGCGTTGAAGCGAGGACTAGCGGGAGGGGTACAGATACGCAGTATTTT CSVEARTSGRGTDTQYF
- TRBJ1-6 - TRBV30 TGTGCCTGGAGAGGTTGGGGACCGGTTTCACCCCTCCACTTT CAWRGWGPVSPLHF
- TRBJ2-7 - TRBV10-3 TGTGCCATCAGTGACAGGGGGGAATACGAGCAGTACTTC CAISDRGEYEQYF
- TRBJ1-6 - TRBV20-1 TGCAGTGCTAGAGATCGGAGGGGAAATTCACCCCTCCACTTT CSARDRRGNSPLHF
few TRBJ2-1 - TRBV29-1 TGCAGCGTTGACCACGGTGAGCAGTTCTTC CSVDHGEQFF
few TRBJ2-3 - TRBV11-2 TGTGCCAGCAGCATTCCTCCCAGCACAAATACGCAGTATTTT CASSIPPSTNTQYF
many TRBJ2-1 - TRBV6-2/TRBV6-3 TGTGCCAGCAGTTACGGGGGGAACTACAATGAGCAGTTCTTC CASSYGGNYNEQFF
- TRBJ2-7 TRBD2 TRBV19 TGTGCCAGTAGCCTAGCGGGGTACCACGAGCAGTACTTC CASSLAGYHEQYF
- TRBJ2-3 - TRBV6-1 TGTGCCAGCAGTGAACAGCAACCCACGCAGTATTTT CASSEQQPTQYF
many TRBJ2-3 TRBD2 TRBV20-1 TGCAGTGCTACCCCTAGCGGGGGCCTTCCGGGCACAGATACGCAGTATTTT CSATPSGGLPGTDTQYF
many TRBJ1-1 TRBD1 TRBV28 TGTGCCAGCAGAGATACCCTGGGACAGTACAACACTGAAGCTTTCTTT CASRDTLGQYNTEAFF
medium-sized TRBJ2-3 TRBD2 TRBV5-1 TGCGCCAGCAGCTCCCGACTAGCGGGAGAAAGCGATACGCAGTATTTT CASSSRLAGESDTQYF
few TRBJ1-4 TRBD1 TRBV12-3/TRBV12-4 TGTGCCAGCAGTTCAGGGGGGCGCGAAAAACTGTTTTTT CASSSGGREKLFF
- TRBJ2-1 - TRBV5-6 TGTGCCAGCATCCCGGACCTAGCGTCAAGCTCCTACAATGAGCAGTTCTTC CASIPDLASSSYNEQFF
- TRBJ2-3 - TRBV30 TGTGCCTGGACGGACCGACGGGCAGATACGCAGTATTTT CAWTDRRADTQYF
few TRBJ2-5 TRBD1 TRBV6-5 TGTGCCAGCACCCAGACAGGGAGACAAGAGACCCAGTACTTC CASTQTGRQETQYF
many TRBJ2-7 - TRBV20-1 TGCAGTGCTAGGAGGGGGGGGCTGCAAGTCTTC CSARRGGLQVF
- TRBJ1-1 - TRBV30 TGTGCCTGGTCGCCTGGCGGATGGGGCACTGAAGCTTTCTTT CAWSPGGWGTEAFF
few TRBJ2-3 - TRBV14 TGTGCCAGCAGCCGAGGATTAGCAGATACGCAGTATTTT CASSRGLADTQYF
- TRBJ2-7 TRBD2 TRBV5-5 TGTGCCAGCAGCCAAAGCTCCCCGGGGGGTCTCTACGAGCAGTACTTC CASSQSSPGGLYEQYF
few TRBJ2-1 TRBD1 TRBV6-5 TGTGCCAGCAGCCCGCGCCGGGACAGGGAGGGGAATGAGCAGTTCTTC CASSPRRDREGNEQFF
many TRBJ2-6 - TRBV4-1 TGCGCCAGCAGCCAAGGGGACTTCTCTGGGGCCAACGTCCTGACTTTC CASSQGDFSGANVLTF
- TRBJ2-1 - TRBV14 TGTGCCAGCAGCCGTTCCCGGGAGCGAGATGAGCAGTTCTTC CASSRSRERDEQFF
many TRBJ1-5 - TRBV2 TGTGCCAGCCGGACTGAGATTAGCAATCAGCCCCAGCATTTT CASRTEISNQPQHF
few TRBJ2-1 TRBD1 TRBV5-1 TGCGCCAGCAGCTTGGCCTTCCCTCGGGACAGGGGGATCTTC CASSLAFPRDRGIF
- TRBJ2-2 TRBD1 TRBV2 TGTGCCAGCAGTTTGACAGGGGGCTCCGGGGAGCTGTTTTTT CASSLTGGSGELFF
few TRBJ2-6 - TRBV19 TGTGCCAGTAGTATCCCAGGGTCTGGGGCCAACGTCCTGACTTTC CASSIPGSGANVLTF
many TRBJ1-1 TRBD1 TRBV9 TGTGCCAGCAGCGTAGAGGGGACAGGGGGAACTCGAGAAGCTTTCTTT CASSVEGTGGTREAFF
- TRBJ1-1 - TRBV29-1 TGCAGCGCGGCTAAAACGAACACTGAAGCTTTCTTT CSAAKTNTEAFF
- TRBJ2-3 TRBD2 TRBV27 TGTGCCAGCAGTTTAGGGTTTAGCGGGAGAAATTCAGATACGCAGTATTTT CASSLGFSGRNSDTQYF